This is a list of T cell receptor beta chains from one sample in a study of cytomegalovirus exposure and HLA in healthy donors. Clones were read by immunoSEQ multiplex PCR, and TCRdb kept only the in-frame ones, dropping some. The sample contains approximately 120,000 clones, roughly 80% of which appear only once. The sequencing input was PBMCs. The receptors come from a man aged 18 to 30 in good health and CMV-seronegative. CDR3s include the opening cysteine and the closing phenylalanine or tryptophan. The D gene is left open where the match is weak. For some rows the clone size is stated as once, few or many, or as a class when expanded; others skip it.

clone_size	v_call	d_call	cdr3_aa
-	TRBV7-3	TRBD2	CASSPAGAFTDTQYF
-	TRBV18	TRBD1	CASSPRTGQGREQYF
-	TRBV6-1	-	CASSEWRGAFF
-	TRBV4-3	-	CASSQDEGGMDSPLHF
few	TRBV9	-	CASSVSSSGNTIYF
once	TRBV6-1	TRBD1	CASRSGQGARYEQYF
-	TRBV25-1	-	CASRDSTDYEQYF
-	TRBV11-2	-	CASSFGEDYEQYF
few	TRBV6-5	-	CASSPRTFTEAFF
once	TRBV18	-	CASSSTGSKNTEAFF
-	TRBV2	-	CASSAEANYGYTF
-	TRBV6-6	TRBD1	CASRPTGVQETQYF
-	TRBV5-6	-	CASSLSDRLQETQYF
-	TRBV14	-	CASSQEIAGRNTEAFF
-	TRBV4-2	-	CASSQVVGAYEQYF
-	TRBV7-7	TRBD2	CASSHPRGTSGGAPQETQYF
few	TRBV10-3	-	CAISESRSLEAFF
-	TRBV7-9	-	CASSSNIGHLYGYTF
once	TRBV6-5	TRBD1	CASSRDRDTGELFF
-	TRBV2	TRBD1	CASSRQGAYEQYF
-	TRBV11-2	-	CASSFSPILGGQNNEQFF
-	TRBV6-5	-	CASSYPQGRDREKLFF
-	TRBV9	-	CASSVDNSGGTEAFF
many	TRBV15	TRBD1	CATSREGTGGYEQYF
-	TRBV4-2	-	CASSLRGRYSEAFF
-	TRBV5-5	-	CASSLVQAIRVNTEAFF
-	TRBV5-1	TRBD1	CASSLGGQGYGYTF
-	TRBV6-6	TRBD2	CASRGTSGATYNEQFF
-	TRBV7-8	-	CASSLSGLSYNEQFF
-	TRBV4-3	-	CASSQGTLRGANTEAFF
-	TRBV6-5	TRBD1	CASSYRGLPGNTIYF
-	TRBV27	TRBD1	CASSYGDRVSYEQYF
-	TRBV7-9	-	CASSGLAYEQYF
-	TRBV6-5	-	CASSYGGIATEAFF
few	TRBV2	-	CASLAGAGETQYF
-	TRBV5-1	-	CASSTGTNTEAFF
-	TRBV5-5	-	CASSLGAGATYEQYF
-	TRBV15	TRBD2	CATSTKLAGGPYTQYF
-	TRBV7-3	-	CATRAAANTGELFF
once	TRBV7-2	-	CASSLRGGVGEQYF